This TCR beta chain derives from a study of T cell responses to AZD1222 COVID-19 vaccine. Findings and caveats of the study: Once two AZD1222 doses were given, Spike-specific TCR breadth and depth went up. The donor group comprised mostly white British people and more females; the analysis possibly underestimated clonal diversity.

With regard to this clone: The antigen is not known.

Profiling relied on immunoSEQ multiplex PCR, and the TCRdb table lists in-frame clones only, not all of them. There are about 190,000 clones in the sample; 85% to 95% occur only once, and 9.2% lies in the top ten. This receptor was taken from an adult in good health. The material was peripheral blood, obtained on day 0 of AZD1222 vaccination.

The CDR3 sequence is CASRGNTIYF. Written as DNA, the CDR3 is TGTGCCAGCAGGGGGAACACCATATATTTT. The chain combines TRBV28 with TRBJ1-3; D unresolved. Germline CDR1 is MDHEN and CDR2 is SYDVKM. The CDR3 is 10 amino acids. V was clipped by 6 bases and J by 7 bases, with 4 bases between them.